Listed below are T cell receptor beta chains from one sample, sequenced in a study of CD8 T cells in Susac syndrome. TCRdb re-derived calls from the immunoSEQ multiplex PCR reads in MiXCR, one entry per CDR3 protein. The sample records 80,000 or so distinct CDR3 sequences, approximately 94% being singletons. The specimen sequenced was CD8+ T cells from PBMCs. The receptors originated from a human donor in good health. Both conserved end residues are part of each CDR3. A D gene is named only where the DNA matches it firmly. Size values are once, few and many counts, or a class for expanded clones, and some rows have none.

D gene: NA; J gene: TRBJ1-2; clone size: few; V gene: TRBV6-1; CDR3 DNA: TGTGCCAGCAGCCGGCCGGGGGCCGATGGCTACACCTTC; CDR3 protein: CASSRPGADGYTF
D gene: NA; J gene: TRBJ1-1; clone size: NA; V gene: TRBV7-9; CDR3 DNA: TGTGCCAGCAGCCCCGGACTGCTGAACACTGAAGCTTTCTTT; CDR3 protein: CASSPGLLNTEAFF
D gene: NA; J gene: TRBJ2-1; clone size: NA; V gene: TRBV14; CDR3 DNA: TGTGCCAGCAGCCAAATTTTTGGCGGCAATGAGCAGTTCTTC; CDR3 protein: CASSQIFGGNEQFF
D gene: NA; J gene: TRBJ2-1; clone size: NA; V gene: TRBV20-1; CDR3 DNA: TGCAGTGCTAGGGGAGCGGACCTTCCCTACAATGAGCAGTTCTTC; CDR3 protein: CSARGADLPYNEQFF
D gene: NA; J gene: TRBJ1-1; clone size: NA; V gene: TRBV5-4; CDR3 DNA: TGTGCCAGCAGCTTGGCCGGGAAAGCTTTCTTT; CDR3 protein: CASSLAGKAFF
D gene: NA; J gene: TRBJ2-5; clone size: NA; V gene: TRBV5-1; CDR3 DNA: TGCGCCAGCAGCTTGGGGGTTGGCAAACCCCAAGAGACCCAGTACTTC; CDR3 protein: CASSLGVGKPQETQYF
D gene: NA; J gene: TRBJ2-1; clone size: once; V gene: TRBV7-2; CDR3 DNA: TGTGCCAGCGCTGGGGGGACCTTGTACAGCTCCTACAATGAGCAGTTCTTC; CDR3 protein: CASAGGTLYSSYNEQFF
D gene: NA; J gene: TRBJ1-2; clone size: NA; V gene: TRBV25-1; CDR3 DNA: TGTGCCAGCAGTTCTACGTGGGGGACGGAGTATGGCTACACCTTC; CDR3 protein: CASSSTWGTEYGYTF
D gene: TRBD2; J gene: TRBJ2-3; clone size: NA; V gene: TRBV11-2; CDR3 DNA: TGTGCCAGCCTTCAGCGGGGGATCCTCACAGATACGCAGTATTTT; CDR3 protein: CASLQRGILTDTQYF
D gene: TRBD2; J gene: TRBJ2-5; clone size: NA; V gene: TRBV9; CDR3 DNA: TGTGCCAGCAGCGCTCGGACTAGCGGGATTTCCGAGACCCAGTACTTC; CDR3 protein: CASSARTSGISETQYF
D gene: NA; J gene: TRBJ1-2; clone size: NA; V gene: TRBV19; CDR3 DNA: TGTGCCAGTAGTATAGGACAGTCCTACACCTTC; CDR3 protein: CASSIGQSYTF
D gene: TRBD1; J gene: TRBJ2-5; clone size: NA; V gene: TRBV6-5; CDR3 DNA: TGTGCCAGCAGTTACTCGACAGGGCCGTCGGGGGAGACCCAGTACTTC; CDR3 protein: CASSYSTGPSGETQYF
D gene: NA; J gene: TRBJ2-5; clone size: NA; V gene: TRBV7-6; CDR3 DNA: TGTGCCAGCAGCTTGAAGGGCGGGTTTCGAGAGACCCAGTACTTC; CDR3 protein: CASSLKGGFRETQYF
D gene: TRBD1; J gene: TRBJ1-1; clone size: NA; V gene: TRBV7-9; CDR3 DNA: TGTGCCAGCACCCCAGGGGGCACTGAAGCTTTCTTT; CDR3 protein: CASTPGGTEAFF
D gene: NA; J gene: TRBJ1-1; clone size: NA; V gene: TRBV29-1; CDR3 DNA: TGCAGCGCGGTGGAAGCTTTCTTT; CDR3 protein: CSAVEAFF
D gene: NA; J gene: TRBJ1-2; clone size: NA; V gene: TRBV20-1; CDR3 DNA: TGCAGTGCTAGAGATTCCGAGGGGAGCCAGGGCGGGAGCTACACCTTC; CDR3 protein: CSARDSEGSQGGSYTF
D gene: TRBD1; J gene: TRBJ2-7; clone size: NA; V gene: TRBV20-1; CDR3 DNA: TGCAGCGGCCGGGACAGGGGTATGTACGAGCAGTACTTC; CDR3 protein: CSGRDRGMYEQYF
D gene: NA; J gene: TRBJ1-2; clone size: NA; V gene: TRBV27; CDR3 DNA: TGTGCCAGCAGTTTCCGCAGTGACTATGGCTACACCTTC; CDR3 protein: CASSFRSDYGYTF
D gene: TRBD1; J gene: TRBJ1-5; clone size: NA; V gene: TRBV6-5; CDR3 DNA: TGTGCCAGCAGCCTGAGGGACAGTTACGAGCCCCAGCATTTT; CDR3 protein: CASSLRDSYEPQHF
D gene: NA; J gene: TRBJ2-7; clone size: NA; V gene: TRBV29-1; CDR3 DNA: TGCAGCGTTGAGGGCAGGGCGCCCTACGAGCAGTACTTC; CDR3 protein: CSVEGRAPYEQYF
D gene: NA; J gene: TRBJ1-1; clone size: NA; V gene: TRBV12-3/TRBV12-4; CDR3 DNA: TGTGCCAGCAGTTTTGTGGTTAATGAAGCTTTCTTT; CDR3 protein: CASSFVVNEAFF
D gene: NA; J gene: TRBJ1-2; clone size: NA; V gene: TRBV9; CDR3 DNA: TGTGCCAGCAGCGTAGGCCCCCTTTACACCTTC; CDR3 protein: CASSVGPLYTF
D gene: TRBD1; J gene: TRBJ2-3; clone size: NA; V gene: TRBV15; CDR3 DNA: TGTGCCACCAGCAGAGGAGAGGGGGCCAATGCGGATACGCAGTATTTT; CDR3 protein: CATSRGEGANADTQYF